The present T cell receptor beta chain was sequenced within a study of blood T cell repertoires in COVID-19. Study-level background: The origin of the acute and convalescent COVID-19 samples was the United States, Italy and Spain.

Trimming shortened V by 8 bases and J by 2 bases, and 15 bases separated the two germline ends. This CDR3 spans 13 amino acids. CDR1 SQVTM and CDR2 ANQGSEA come from the germline V gene. Study processing details: Cell counts per sample came from amplifying reference gene primers. The protocol was immunoSEQ multiplex PCR, while the TCRdb copy is restricted to in-frame clones and leaves out a portion. V, J and clone size reflect that table, while D and trimming were determined from the DNA. The repertoire holds some 80,000 clones, over 75% seen once, with roughly 0.78% in the top ten. The V gene is TRBV29-1, the J gene TRBJ1-1, with D unresolved. This clonotype was obtained from a woman of 80 years or more with acute or convalescent COVID-19. Sequencing input: peripheral blood. The CDR3 region has the DNA TGCAGCTCCCGCCCGACTCCCAACACTGAAGCTTTCTTT. Protein sequence: CSSRPTPNTEAFF.